This T cell receptor (beta chain) was captured in a study of T cells in Graves' hyperthyroidism and ophthalmopathy. Amplification yielded TCR beta CDR3 regions, with RNA transcripts as the source. The HTBI primer set was used in a first-round RT-PCR of the TCR CDR3. TCRdb passed the multiplex PCR reads through MiXCR, listing each CDR3 protein once. The data hold 300,000 to 500,000 distinct CDR3 sequences, with about 16% observed a single time. The CDR3 runs to 15 residues. V shed 6 bases, J shed 5 bases, and the junction held 5 bases outside the gene matches. Germline CDR1 is SNHLY and CDR2 is FYNNEI.

Sequencing was carried out using blood. The clonotype comes from a woman aged 25 to 45 with Graves' hyperthyroidism. This chain joins TRBV2 and TRBJ2-1, with 12 bases lining up with TRBD2. The CDR3 region is CASSQLAGGNNEQFF. The CDR3 bases are TGTGCCAGCAGCCAACTAGCGGGGGGAAACAATGAGCAGTTCTTC.